These T cell receptor beta chains were read from a single sample in a study of molecular identifiers for immune sequencing clone quantification. In TCRdb, the PCR reads were re-called with MiXCR into one record per CDR3 protein. The sample carries some 70,000 distinct CDR3 sequences, roughly 20% recorded once. Sequencing used naive CD8+ T cells from blood, with Jurkat cell RNA spiked in. The origin of the receptors is a human donor in good health. Some libraries in this study had Jurkat cell RNA spiked in. Each CDR3 is given with its conserved first and last residue. The order of the fields is CDR3 length, J gene, V gene, D gene, clone size, CDR3 protein, CDR3 DNA. A D gene is named only where the DNA matches it firmly. A clone size is listed for some rows: how often the clone was seen (once, few, many), or a class if it is expanded.

>14|TRBJ1-5|TRBV19|TRBD1|many
CASSIGTGNQPQHF
TGTGCCAGTAGTATAGGGACAGGAAATCAGCCCCAGCATTTT
>16|TRBJ2-3|TRBV4-1|TRBD2|many
CASSHRTSGSQDTQYF
TGCGCCAGCAGCCACAGGACTAGCGGGAGTCAGGATACGCAGTATTTT
>16|TRBJ2-3|TRBV7-9|TRBD2|many
CASSLGQAGGTDTQYF
TGTGCCAGCAGCTTAGGGCAAGCGGGGGGCACAGATACGCAGTATTTT
>16|TRBJ1-4|TRBV7-6|.|.
CASSSPGEATNEKLFF
TGTGCCAGCAGCTCCCCGGGGGAAGCAACTAATGAAAAACTGTTTTTT
>15|TRBJ2-1|TRBV6-1|.|.
CASSPRARAVNEQFF
TGTGCCAGCAGTCCACGCGCCAGGGCTGTAAATGAGCAGTTCTTC
>15|TRBJ2-7|TRBV7-3|TRBD2|many
CASSQLAGGMYEQYF
TGTGCCAGCAGCCAACTAGCGGGAGGGATGTACGAGCAGTACTTC
>16|TRBJ2-7|TRBV4-1|TRBD2|many
CASSLLGTSGSYEQYF
TGCGCCAGCAGCCTACTCGGGACTAGCGGTTCCTACGAGCAGTACTTC
>14|TRBJ2-1|TRBV30|TRBD2|many
CAWSTAGSHNEQFF
TGTGCCTGGAGTACAGCGGGAAGTCACAATGAGCAGTTCTTC
>14|TRBJ2-1|TRBV27|.|.
CASSLWQSGNEQFF
TGTGCCAGCAGTTTATGGCAGTCTGGGAATGAGCAGTTCTTC
>13|TRBJ2-7|TRBV7-6|.|many
CASSLAWGYEQYF
TGTGCCAGCAGCTTAGCGTGGGGCTACGAGCAGTACTTC
>15|TRBJ2-7|TRBV12-3/TRBV12-4|TRBD2|.
CASTEGLAGAYEQYF
TGTGCCAGCACCGAGGGACTAGCGGGTGCCTACGAGCAGTACTTC
>15|TRBJ2-7|TRBV7-9|.|many
CASSLAPESSYEQYF
TGTGCCAGCAGCTTAGCCCCGGAGTCCTCCTACGAGCAGTACTTC
>14|TRBJ1-1|TRBV5-6|.|few
CASSLENKNTEAFF
TGTGCCAGCAGCTTGGAAAACAAGAACACTGAAGCTTTCTTT
>15|TRBJ1-5|TRBV27|.|.
CASSLSFRSNQPQHF
TGTGCCAGCAGTTTATCCTTCCGCAGCAATCAGCCCCAGCATTTT
>13|TRBJ2-3|TRBV11-3|.|many
CASSLDIMDTQYF
TGTGCCAGCAGCTTAGACATTATGGATACGCAGTATTTT